The 12 T cell receptor beta chains listed next were all sequenced from one sample in a study of T cell responses to AZD1222 COVID-19 vaccine. The data were produced by immunoSEQ multiplex PCR, yet TCRdb's version contains in-frame clones alone and is incomplete. This table has roughly 99,000 clones, roughly 90% appearing once. The sequencing here drew on peripheral blood, taken on day 0 of AZD1222 vaccination. These receptors were collected from an adult in good health.

The J gene is TRBJ1-2, the V gene TRBV11-2; D might be TRBD1 (5 bases). CDR1 and CDR2 from the germline V gene are SGHAT and FQNNGV. V lost 0 bases, J lost 4 bases, and 12 bases lay in between. CDR3 length: 15 residues. In DNA form, the CDR3 reads TGTGCCAGCAGCTTAGATCTAAACAGGAGCTATGGCTACACCTTC. This codes for CASSLDLNRSYGYTF.

The rearrangement joins TRBV2 to TRBJ2-7, with 9 bases matching TRBD1. Germline-derived CDR1 and CDR2 are SNHLY and FYNNEI. This CDR3 is 14 amino acids long. V trimming: 3 bases; J trimming: 3 bases; junction bases outside the gene matches: 3. CDR3 DNA sequence: TGTGCCAGCAGTGACGGACAGGGGAACTACGAGCAGTACTTC. Protein: CASSDGQGNYEQYF.

This clone was recorded a few times. J is TRBJ2-7 and V is TRBV6-5; TRBD1 aligns across 9 bases. Germline CDR1 MNHEY, CDR2 SVGAGI. The V gene end was trimmed by 8 bases and the J gene end by 1 base; junction bases not matched to a gene: 0. CDR3 length: 12 residues. In DNA form, the CDR3 reads TGTGCCAGCGGGACAGGGTCCTACGAGCAGTACTTC. Translating it yields CASGTGSYEQYF.

The J gene is TRBJ2-5, the V gene TRBV11-3; 7 bases match TRBD1. In germline, CDR1 is SGHNT, CDR2 YENEEA. V lost 2 bases, J lost 5 bases, and 5 bases stayed unmatched. The CDR3 covers 14 residues. The CDR3 region has the DNA TGTGCCAGCAGCTTAAGACAGGGACAGGAGACCCAGTACTTC. Its protein is CASSLRQGQETQYF.

This chain joins TRBV14 and TRBJ1-2; possibly TRBD1 for D (6 bases). The CDR3 loop spans 14 amino acids. V lost 3 bases, J lost 7 bases, and 15 bases lay in between. Germline V gives CDR1 SGHDN, CDR2 FVKESK. CDR3: CASSHPKGGSGYTF. The CDR3 DNA is TGTGCCAGCAGCCATCCTAAGGGGGGTAGTGGCTACACCTTC. Full variable domain (outside the CDR3, taken from reference TRBV14 and TRBJ1-2): EAGVTQFPSHSVIEKGQTVTLRCDPISGHDNLYWYRRVMGKEIKFLLHFVKESKQDESGMPNNRFLAERTGGTYSTLKVQPAELEDSGVYFCASSHPKGGSGYTFGSGTRLTVV.

The chain links TRBV6-4 to TRBJ2-7; 7 bases are a match to TRBD2. The CDR3 runs 14 residues. The J segment lost 3 bases and the V segment lost 8 bases, leaving 10 bases of the junction unmatched. Germline V gene lookup returns CDR1 MRHNA and CDR2 SNTAGT. Written as DNA, the CDR3 is TGTGCCAGCTACTCGGGGGGAGGGGTCTACGAGCAGTACTTC. Its translation is CASYSGGGVYEQYF.

The rearrangement uses TRBV27 and TRBJ2-7; tentatively, D is TRBD2 (6 bases). The CDR3 is 16 amino acids. In germline, CDR1 is MNHEY, CDR2 SMNVEV (reference sequence). V was trimmed by 4 bases and J by 0 bases, leaving 16 bases between them. The CDR3 DNA sequence: TGTGCCAGCAGTTCGGCCGGTAGCGGAGCCTCCTACGAGCAGTACTTC. Encoded protein: CASSSAGSGASYEQYF.

J is TRBJ2-2 and V is TRBV6-5; D is uncertain. The CDR3 length is 14 residues. Trimming took 5 bases from V and 1 from J, leaving 8 bases between them. Germline V gene sequence: CDR1 MNHEY, CDR2 SVGAGI. The CDR3 reads CASSRKGNTGELFF. The CDR3 DNA reads as TGTGCCAGCAGTCGAAAAGGGAACACCGGGGAGCTGTTTTTT.

The chain employs TRBV28 and TRBJ2-7; D gene uncertain. Per the germline V gene, CDR1 is MDHEN and CDR2 is SYDVKM. V lost 6 bases, J lost 3 bases, and 15 bases lay in between. There are 14 residues in the CDR3. The CDR3 region has the DNA TGTGCCAGCAGCCCCGGGCAGTACAACTACGAGCAGTACTTC. Residues: CASSPGQYNYEQYF.

This rearrangement joins TRBV28 to TRBJ2-2, with D possibly TRBD2 on 5 matching bases. V was pared by 6 bases and J by 2 bases, with 13 bases between. Germline CDR1 and CDR2: MDHEN and SYDVKM. This CDR3 is 15 amino acids long. CDR3 DNA sequence: TGTGCCAGCAGATTTCCGGGAATTAACACCGGGGAGCTGTTTTTT. Protein product: CASRFPGINTGELFF.

The chain links TRBV28 to TRBJ1-2, with TRBD1 as a possible D gene (5 bases). Germline V gene data show CDR1 as MDHEN and CDR2 as SYDVKM. The V gene lost 2 bases and the J gene lost 7 bases, with 11 bases spanning the gap. The CDR3 sequence is 13 residues long. The CDR3 spells CASSLGDGTGYTF. The CDR3 DNA follows: TGTGCCAGCAGTTTAGGGGACGGGACTGGCTACACCTTC.

The V and J genes are TRBV4-2 and TRBJ2-1; 8 bases agree with TRBD1. This CDR3 region has 11 residues. J lost 14 bases, V lost 5 bases, and 5 bases had no gene match. Germline V gene data show CDR1 as LGHNA and CDR2 as YNFKEQ. The CDR3, as DNA: TGTGCCAGCAGCTGGAGACAGGGGAAGTTCTTC. It translates to CASSWRQGKFF.